This T cell receptor beta chain derives from a study of OX40 agonist ivuxolimab in advanced cancers. Turning to the overall study: Ivuxolimab, which targeted the costimulatory receptor OX40 (CD134), was an agonistic, fully human IgG2 monoclonal antibody. Intravenous ivuxolimab was administered to patients every 2 weeks at six dose levels: 0.01, 0.1, 0.3, 1.5, 3 and 10 mg/kg. Among the roughly 50 dose-escalation patients, about 20 had hepatocellular carcinoma, some 15 melanoma, 9 renal cell carcinoma and 9 head and neck cancer. A male proportion of almost 85% and a mean age of roughly 55 years, ranging from 23 to 79, were recorded for the dose-escalation cohort. Patients were allowed to have had prior anti-PD-1, anti-PD-L1 or anti-CTLA-4 therapy, and around 37% of the dose-escalation patients had previously received checkpoint inhibitors. Partial responses were achieved by three dose-escalation patients, of whom one had hepatocellular carcinoma and two had cutaneous melanoma. Peripheral TCRbeta sequencing aimed to test whether ivuxolimab altered TCR sequence diversity and caused clonal T-cell expansion. The paper describes the monotherapy dose-escalation part (N of about 47 patients) of the phase I trial of ivuxolimab.

Concerning this clone: Its antigen is unknown. One base away there is no much larger clone; base qualities are not given.

Patients with a history of autoimmune disease or receiving systemic immunosuppression were excluded from the trial. Peripheral blood for TCR sequencing was drawn from every dose cohort at baseline, at cycle 4 day 1 and at cycle 7 day 1. The samples were taken from a phase I, first-in-human, multicenter, open-label dose-escalation trial of ivuxolimab. Adults with locally advanced or metastatic head and neck squamous cell, hepatocellular, melanoma or renal cell carcinoma were enrolled in the trial. CD4+ and CD8+ T cells were sorted separately from peripheral blood before TCR sequencing. Beyond this particular receptor, the publication reports: Antigen specificity was not determined for the clonally expanded peripheral T cells. After ivuxolimab, CD8+ T cells had more expanded clones than CD4+ T cells on average. In the 0.1-3.0 mg/kg groups, partial responders were among the patients with the lowest normalized peripheral clonal expansion, particularly in CD8+ T cells. Clonal expansion of both CD4+ and CD8+ blood T cells was observed from baseline to week 6 at doses 0.1 to 3.0 mg/kg. Low levels of normalized T-cell clonal expansion were also seen in some patients who did not respond.

The junction shows trimming of 1 base on V and 6 bases on J, and the gene matches do not reach 9 bases of it. The CDR3 spans 16 residues, from the cysteine through the phenylalanine. Of all the DNA, just the CDR3 is kept, 48 bases in frame from base 1. CDR1 and CDR2, looked up from the germline V gene, are SGHAT and FQNNGV. Genomic DNA was extracted from sorted cells for sequencing of the TCRbeta CDR3 region. The immunoSEQ Assay was used to sequence the TCRbeta CDR3 regions. TCRdb re-hosts the immuneACCESS table, in-frame sequences only. Its copies lack some clones; in the studies checked, an unresolved V gene accounts for under half of them, and the cause for the rest is not known. In all, the sample holds roughly 48,000 clones, and roughly 84% of those were seen once. The biggest ten clones account for roughly 1.1% of the sample.

The chain was built from TRBV11-2 and TRBJ1-1, with 9 bases aligning to TRBD1. The specimen was CD4+ or CD8+ T cells sorted from blood, collected in a trial of the OX40 agonist ivuxolimab. The receptor was derived from an adult with an advanced solid tumor such as melanoma, head and neck, liver or kidney cancer. The DNA reads TGTGCCAGCAGCTTAGTTACAGGGGGCCTGACCGCTGAAGCTTTCTTT. Its amino acids are CASSLVTGGLTAEAFF. Where the CDR3 stops, the reference TRBV11-2 and TRBJ1-1 genes take over; the full variable domain is EAGVAQSPRYKIIEKRQSVAFWCNPISGHATLYWYQQILGQGPKLLIQFQNNGVVDDSQLPKDRFSAERLKGVDSTLKIQPAKLEDSAVYLCASSLVTGGLTAEAFFGQGTRLTVV.